This T cell receptor beta chain was captured in a study of T cell responses to AZD1222 COVID-19 vaccine. Sequenced by immunoSEQ multiplex PCR; TCRdb stores in-frame clones only, minus some. The repertoire holds about 130,000 clones, with roughly 94% as singletons. Overall study results and limits: Close to half of spike-specific TCRs reportedly recognize unmutated variant regions.

V was shortened by 4 bases and J by 3 bases, with 3 bases between the two germline ends. Germline CDR1 LGHNT, CDR2 FRNRAP. The CDR3 covers 11 residues. Worth noting for this clone: Its matching antigen is unknown.

This specimen was peripheral blood, taken on day 0 of AZD1222 vaccination. The receptor was derived from an adult in good health. This chain links TRBV12-5 with TRBJ1-2; D is unclear. CDR3 bases: TGTGCTAGTGGTTCTGACTATGGCTACACCTTC. Translation: CASGSDYGYTF.